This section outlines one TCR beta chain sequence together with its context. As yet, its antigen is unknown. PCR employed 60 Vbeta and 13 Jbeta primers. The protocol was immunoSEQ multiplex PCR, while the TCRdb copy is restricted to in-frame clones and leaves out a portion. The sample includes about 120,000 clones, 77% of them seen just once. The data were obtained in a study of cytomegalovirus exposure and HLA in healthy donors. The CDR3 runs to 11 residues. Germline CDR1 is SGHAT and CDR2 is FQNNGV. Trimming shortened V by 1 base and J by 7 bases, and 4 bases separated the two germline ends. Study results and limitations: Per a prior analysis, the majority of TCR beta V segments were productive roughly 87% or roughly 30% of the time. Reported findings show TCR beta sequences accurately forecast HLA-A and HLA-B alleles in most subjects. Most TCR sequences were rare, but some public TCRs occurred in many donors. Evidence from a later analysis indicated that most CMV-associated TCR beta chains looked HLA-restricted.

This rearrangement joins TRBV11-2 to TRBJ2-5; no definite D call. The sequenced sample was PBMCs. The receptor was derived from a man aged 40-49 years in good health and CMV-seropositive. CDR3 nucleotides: TGTGCCAGCAGCTTAGGAGGGACCCAGTACTTC. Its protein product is CASSLGGTQYF.